The clone carrying this T cell receptor beta chain showed up many times. The antigen is undetermined. This specimen belongs to a study of molecular identifiers for immune sequencing clone quantification. TCRdb used MiXCR to reprocess the PCR reads, holding one entry per CDR3 protein. The data show hundreds of thousands of distinct CDR3 sequences, roughly 25% seen once. Points from the study as a whole: Clones above 20 RNA copies contained over 97% of effector molecules and under 1% of naive molecules.

CDR1 is DFQATT, CDR2 SNEGSKA, per germline (reference sequence). The CDR3 totals 16 residues. Losses at the gene ends were 6 bases for V and 0 bases for J; bases not matched to a gene: 9. The authors sorted naive CD8 T cells as CD8+CD4-CCR7+CD45RA+. This sequence originates from a human donor in good health. Some libraries in this study had Jurkat cell RNA spiked in. Sequenced sample: naive CD8+ T cells from blood, with Jurkat cell RNA spiked in. Subset specified: FACS-sorted CD8+CD4-CCR7+CD45RA+ naive T cells. The rearrangement joins TRBV20-1 to TRBJ1-5; 9 nucleotides align to TRBD1. The CDR3 nucleotides are TGCAGTGCCCCGGAACAGGGGGCCTTTAGCAATCAGCCCCAGCATTTT. It encodes CSAPEQGAFSNQPQHF.